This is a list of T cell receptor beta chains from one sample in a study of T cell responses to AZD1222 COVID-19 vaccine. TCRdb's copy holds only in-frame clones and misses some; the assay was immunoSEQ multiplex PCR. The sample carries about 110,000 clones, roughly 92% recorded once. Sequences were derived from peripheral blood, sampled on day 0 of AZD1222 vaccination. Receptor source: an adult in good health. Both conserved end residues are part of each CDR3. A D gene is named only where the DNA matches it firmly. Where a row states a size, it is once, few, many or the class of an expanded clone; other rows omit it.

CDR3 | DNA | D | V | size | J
CASSEASSGNTIYF | TGCGCCAGCAGCGAAGCCTCCTCTGGAAACACCATATATTTT | NA | TRBV5-1 | NA | TRBJ1-3
CASSQGLAGSSSYEQYF | TGCGCCAGCAGCCAGGGACTAGCGGGGAGTAGCTCCTACGAGCAGTACTTC | TRBD2 | TRBV4-1 | few | TRBJ2-7
CASSIMSVNQPQHF | TGTGCCAGTAGTATAATGTCCGTCAATCAGCCCCAGCATTTT | NA | TRBV19 | NA | TRBJ1-5
CASTTRGGNEQFF | TGTGCCAGCACCACCAGGGGAGGCAATGAGCAGTTCTTC | NA | TRBV3-1/TRBV3-2 | NA | TRBJ2-1
CASRTAMNTEAFF | TGTGCCAGCAGGACAGCGATGAACACTGAAGCTTTCTTT | NA | TRBV2 | NA | TRBJ1-1
CASSGGLGGGTDTQYF | TGTGCCAGCAGTGGAGGATTGGGGGGAGGCACAGATACGCAGTATTTT | NA | TRBV2 | NA | TRBJ2-3
CASSTQGQGAPEQYF | TGCGCCAGCAGCACCCAAGGACAGGGGGCCCCCGAGCAGTACTTC | TRBD1 | TRBV5-1 | once | TRBJ2-7
CASRAGQGNTGELFF | TGTGCCAGCAGGGCGGGACAGGGGAACACCGGGGAGCTGTTTTTT | TRBD1 | TRBV9 | NA | TRBJ2-2
CASSLTLGRTSGANVLTF | TGTGCCAGCAGCTTAACTTTGGGCAGGACCTCCGGGGCCAACGTCCTGACTTTC | NA | TRBV7-3 | NA | TRBJ2-6
CASITGPSGNSPLHF | TGCGCCAGCATTACAGGACCATCCGGAAATTCACCCCTCCACTTT | NA | TRBV5-1 | NA | TRBJ1-6
CASRPTWGSNQPQHF | TGTGCCAGCAGGCCAACCTGGGGTAGCAATCAGCCCCAGCATTTT | NA | TRBV27 | NA | TRBJ1-5
CASSSGTSLYGYTF | TGTGCCAGCAGCTCTGGGACCTCCCTTTATGGCTACACCTTC | NA | TRBV7-9 | NA | TRBJ1-2
CASSGQWNTEAFF | TGTGCCAGCAGCGGACAGTGGAACACTGAAGCTTTCTTT | NA | TRBV6-5 | NA | TRBJ1-1
CASSQGQVGAGELFF | TGTGCCAGCAGCCAGGGACAGGTTGGAGCCGGGGAGCTGTTTTTT | TRBD1 | TRBV11-2 | NA | TRBJ2-2
CASSSVGLRYGYTF | TGTGCCAGCAGCTCCGTGGGTCTCCGCTATGGCTACACCTTC | NA | TRBV14 | NA | TRBJ1-2
CASSQWTREGYTF | TGTGCCAGCAGCCAATGGACCAGGGAGGGCTACACCTTC | NA | TRBV16 | NA | TRBJ1-2
CASSLGIDYEQYF | TGTGCCAGCAGCTTAGGGATAGATTACGAGCAGTACTTC | NA | TRBV11-2 | NA | TRBJ2-7